These 12 T cell receptor beta chains share one sample of origin, sequenced in a study of human T cells and chemical hapten exposure. TCRdb redid the calling of the RACE reads with MiXCR, one entry per CDR3 protein. Found here are tens of thousands of distinct CDR3 sequences, approximately 9% of them singletons; the top ten hold around 7%. The time point is: patch test 2, 6 weeks after DPC sensitization. Treatment reported: therapeutic diphenylcyclopropenone sensitization with weekly scalp DPC. The material was whole blood, obtained in connection with sensitization to the hapten diphenylcyclopropenone (DPC). Receptors were obtained from a young man with alopecia areata. Some clones in this sample may be carry-over from other donors' samples.

This clonotype showed up many times. The chain links TRBV11-2 to TRBJ2-3; 10 positions agree with TRBD2. Trimming took 5 bases from V and 5 from J; bases not matched to a gene: 10. This CDR3 contains 16 residues. Germline V lookup: CDR1 SGHAT, CDR2 FQNNGV. The DNA for the CDR3 is TGTGCCAGCAGCATTAGCGGGAGGTCGGCTGAAGATACGCAGTATTTT. Its protein product is CASSISGRSAEDTQYF.

The V and J genes are TRBV7-2 and TRBJ2-5; D gene uncertain. This CDR3 spans 13 amino acids. V shed 2 bases and J shed 3 bases, with 7 bases lying between them. In germline, CDR1 is SGHTA, CDR2 FQGNSA. The CDR3 nucleotides read TGTGCCAGCAGCTTATTGACTGAAGAGACCCAGTACTTC. Translated, it gives CASSLLTEETQYF.

The table lists this clonotype with many counts. The chain combines TRBV20-1 with TRBJ2-7; TRBD2 matches 10 bases. Losses at the gene ends were 1 base for V and 3 bases for J; bases not matched to a gene: 3. The CDR3 has 14 residues. CDR1 is DFQATT and CDR2 is SNEGSKA in the germline V gene (reference sequence). CDR3 bases: TGCAGTGCTAGAGCCGGGACTAGCGACTACGAGCAGTACTTC. This codes for CSARAGTSDYEQYF.

This clonotype was recorded a few times. The chain joins TRBV18 to TRBJ1-6; D perhaps matches TRBD1 (6 bases). Trimming pared 3 bases from V and 5 bases from J, leaving 17 bases between. The germline V gene has CDR1 KGHSH and CDR2 LQKENI. The CDR3 is made up of 17 amino acids. The CDR3 reads CASSPFPPGHHNSPLHF. CDR3 in DNA: TGTGCCAGCTCACCTTTTCCTCCGGGACACCATAATTCACCCCTCCACTTT.

The table lists this clonotype with a few counts. V is TRBV20-1 and J is TRBJ2-5; D is unresolved. The CDR3 contains 11 residues. The V gene lost 3 bases and the J gene lost 2 bases, with 4 bases spanning the gap. Germline assignment: CDR1 DFQATT and CDR2 SNEGSKA (reference sequence). DNA for the CDR3: TGCAGTGCTAGTAGACAAGAGACCCAGTACTTC. It translates to CSASRQETQYF.

The chain carries TRBV4-2 and TRBJ1-1; no firm D call. This CDR3 is built from 12 residues. Between the trimmed V and J ends, which lost 2 bases and 5 bases, there was a span of 6 bases. From germline, CDR1 is LGHNA and CDR2 YNFKEQ. CDR3 sequence: CASSQLGTEAFF. CDR3 nucleotide sequence: TGTGCCAGCAGCCAACTGGGAACTGAAGCTTTCTTT.

This clonotype was found a few times. The V call is TRBV6-6, the J call TRBJ2-3; weak D call: TRBD1 (5 bases). The V end lost 5 bases, the J end lost 0 bases, and 12 bases lay between the germline ends. Germline lookup yields CDR1 MNHNY and CDR2 SVGAGI (reference sequence). This CDR3 has 15 residues. The CDR3 protein is CASSRTQGSTDTQYF. The CDR3 nucleotides are TGTGCCAGCAGTCGCACTCAGGGTAGCACAGATACGCAGTATTTT.

V usage is TRBV19 and J usage is TRBJ2-5; no clear D. The CDR3 is 13 amino acids. CDR1 is LNHDA and CDR2 is SQIVND in the germline V gene (reference sequence). Trimming took 4 bases from V and 5 from J, leaving 11 bases between them. The CDR3 region is CASSKASRETQYF. The CDR3 DNA is TGTGCCAGTAGTAAGGCATCGAGGGAGACCCAGTACTTC.

This clonotype was seen repeatedly, ten times or more. J is TRBJ1-1 and V is TRBV7-9; unclear D gene. This CDR3 has 14 amino acids. V lost 5 bases, J lost 1 base, and 11 bases lay in between. Germline lookup yields CDR1 SEHNR and CDR2 FQNEAQ (reference sequence). The CDR3 loop is CASSLGRANTEAFF. CDR3 DNA: TGTGCCAGCAGCCTCGGCCGTGCGAACACTGAAGCTTTCTTT.

This clonotype was found many times. The V gene is TRBV6-1, the J gene TRBJ1-2; perhaps TRBD1 as D (6 bases). Germline loops: CDR1 MNHNS, CDR2 SASEGT. This CDR3 spans 13 amino acids. Deletions cut 6 bases from V and 7 bases from J, with 15 bases between. The CDR3 DNA is TGTGCCAGCAGGGACGGGGGGGCGCTTGGCTACACCTTC. Amino acids: CASRDGGALGYTF.

This clonotype was seen ten or more times. The gene calls are TRBV20-1 and TRBJ1-2; 7 positions agree with TRBD1. Germline V gene lookup returns CDR1 DFQATT and CDR2 SNEGSKA (reference sequence). This CDR3 has 12 amino acids. V lost 5 bases, J lost 6 bases, and 6 bases stayed unmatched. The CDR3 DNA reads as TGCAGTGCTTCCCAGGGGGGAGATGGCTACACCTTC. Encoded protein: CSASQGGDGYTF.

The CDR3 is CASTTHTEAFF. The DNA of the CDR3 is TGTGCCAGCACTACGCACACTGAAGCTTTCTTT. The gene calls are TRBV28 and TRBJ1-1; D is uncertain. CDR3 length equals 11 residues. Trimming left V 7 bases short and J 3 bases short, with 6 bases between. The germline gives CDR1 MDHEN, CDR2 SYDVKM.